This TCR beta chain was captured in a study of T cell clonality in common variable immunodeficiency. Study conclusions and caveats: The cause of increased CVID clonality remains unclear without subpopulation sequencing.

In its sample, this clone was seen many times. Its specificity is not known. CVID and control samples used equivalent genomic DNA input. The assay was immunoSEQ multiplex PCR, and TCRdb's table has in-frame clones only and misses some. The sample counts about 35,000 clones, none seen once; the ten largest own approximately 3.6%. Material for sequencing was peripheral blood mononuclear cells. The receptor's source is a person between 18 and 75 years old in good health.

Incomplete CDR3 DNA: TGTGCCTGGGTCCGGGGACTAGCGCCTCAAGAGACC. Translation: CAWVRGLAPQET. The whole CDR3 protein reads CAWVRGLAPQETQYF. The chain couples TRBV30 to TRBJ2-5; 10 nucleotides agree with TRBD2. The read comes to an end 3 residues before the CDR3 does, leaving the germline J gene to fill in the end. The V gene end was trimmed by 5 bases and the J gene end by 2 bases; junction bases not matched to a gene: 8. The CDR3 contains 15 residues. The V gene's germline CDR1 is GTSNPN and CDR2 SVGIG (reference sequence).